This T cell receptor beta chain was identified in a study of Graves' ophthalmopathy and Graves' hyperthyroidism. The study amplified TCR beta CDR3 regions using RNA transcripts. The library came from an HTBI-primed first-round RT-PCR and a second-round multiplex PCR. TCRdb re-derived calls from the multiplex PCR reads in MiXCR, one entry per CDR3 protein. The sample lists about 390,000 distinct CDR3 sequences, roughly 15% seen once, with roughly 2.4% in the top ten. The CDR3 is made up of 12 amino acids. V lost 6 bases to trimming and J lost 5 bases, with 10 bases between them. The study excluded patients with other autoimmune diseases, uncontrolled infections, pregnancy or lactation. Clinicians diagnosed using symptoms, serum thyroxine, TRAb, thyroid ultrasound and orbital computed tomography. This clonotype has at least ten counts.

This receptor was taken from an adult woman with stable Graves' hyperthyroidism. Sequenced material: peripheral blood. The chain combines TRBV12-3 or TRBV12-4 with TRBJ2-5; D is possibly TRBD1 (6 bases). Here the CDR3 reads CASSGQQETQYF. CDR3 in DNA: TGTGCCAGCAGCGGACAGCAGGAGACCCAGTACTTC.